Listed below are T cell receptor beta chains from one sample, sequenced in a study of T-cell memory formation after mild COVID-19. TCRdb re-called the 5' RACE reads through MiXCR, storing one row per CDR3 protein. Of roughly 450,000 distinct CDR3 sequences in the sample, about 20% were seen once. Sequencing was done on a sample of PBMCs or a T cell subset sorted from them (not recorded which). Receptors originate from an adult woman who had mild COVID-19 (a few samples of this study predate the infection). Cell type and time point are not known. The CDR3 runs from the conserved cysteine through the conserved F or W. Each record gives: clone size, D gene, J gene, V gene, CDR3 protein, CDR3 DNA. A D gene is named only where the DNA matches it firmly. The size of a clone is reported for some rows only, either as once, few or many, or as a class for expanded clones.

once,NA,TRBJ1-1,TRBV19,CASRTPAGGNTEAFF,TGTGCCAGTAGAACTCCGGCAGGAGGGAACACTGAAGCTTTCTTT
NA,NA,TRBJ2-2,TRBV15,CATSRDEPGGELFF,TGTGCCACCAGCAGAGATGAGCCGGGCGGGGAGCTGTTTTTT
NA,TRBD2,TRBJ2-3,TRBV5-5,CASSPTSGMADTQYF,TGTGCCAGCAGCCCGACTAGCGGGATGGCAGATACGCAGTATTTT
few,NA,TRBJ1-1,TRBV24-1,CATSDLSATEAFF,TGTGCCACCAGTGATTTGTCGGCCACTGAAGCTTTCTTT
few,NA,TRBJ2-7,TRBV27,CASSLRPEVSYEQYF,TGTGCCAGCAGTTTAAGGCCGGAGGTCTCCTACGAGCAGTACTTC
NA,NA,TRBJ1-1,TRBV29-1,CSSWGTEAFF,TGCAGCTCGTGGGGTACTGAAGCTTTCTTT
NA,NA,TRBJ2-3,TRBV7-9,CASSLTGTPSTDTQYF,TGTGCCAGCAGCTTGACCGGGACGCCCAGCACAGATACGCAGTATTTT
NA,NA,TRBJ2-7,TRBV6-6,CASSQLDYEQYF,TGTGCCAGCAGCCAACTAGACTACGAGCAGTACTTC
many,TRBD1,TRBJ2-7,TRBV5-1,CASSARDSYEQYF,TGCGCCAGCAGCGCCCGGGACAGCTACGAGCAGTACTTC
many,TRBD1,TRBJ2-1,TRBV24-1,CATSGIRDRSDNEQFF,TGTGCCACCAGTGGGATCCGGGACAGATCGGACAATGAGCAGTTCTTC
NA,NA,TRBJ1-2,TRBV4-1,CASSQAYQTASYGYTF,TGCGCCAGCAGCCAAGCCTACCAGACGGCGAGCTATGGCTACACCTTC
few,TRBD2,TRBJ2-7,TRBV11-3,CASSSSSGGTYEQYF,TGTGCCAGCAGCTCCTCTAGCGGGGGCACCTACGAGCAGTACTTC
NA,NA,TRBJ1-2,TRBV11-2,CASSLGRLGRANYGYTF,TGTGCCAGCAGCTTAGGGCGGTTAGGTAGGGCTAACTATGGCTACACCTTC
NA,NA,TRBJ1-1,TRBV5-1,CASSLVQVSDTEAFF,TGCGCCAGCAGCTTGGTACAGGTTTCGGACACTGAAGCTTTCTTT
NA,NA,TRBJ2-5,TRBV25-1,CASQVRGAQETQYF,TGTGCCAGCCAGGTGCGGGGTGCGCAAGAGACCCAGTACTTC
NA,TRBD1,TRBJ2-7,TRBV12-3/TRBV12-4,CASTMGTGGFYEQYF,TGTGCCAGCACCATGGGGACAGGGGGCTTCTACGAGCAGTACTTC
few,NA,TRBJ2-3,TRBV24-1,CATSDLSPTDTQYF,TGTGCCACCAGTGATTTATCGCCGACAGATACGCAGTATTTT
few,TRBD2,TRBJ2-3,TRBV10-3,CAISGTSGRDTQYF,TGTGCCATCAGCGGGACTAGCGGGAGAGATACGCAGTATTTT
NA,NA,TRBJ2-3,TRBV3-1,CASSYVGGVGTDTQYF,TGTGCCAGCAGCTACGTCGGCGGGGTTGGCACAGATACGCAGTATTTT
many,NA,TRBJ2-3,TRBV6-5,CASSSTRDTQYF,TGTGCCAGCAGCTCTACAAGAGATACGCAGTATTTT
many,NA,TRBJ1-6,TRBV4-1,CASSQEQGNSNSPLHF,TGCGCCAGCAGCCAGGAACAAGGGAACTCTAATTCACCCCTCCACTTT
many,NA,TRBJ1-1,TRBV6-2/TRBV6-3,CASSLPPFGPGLGRGNTEAFF,TGTGCCAGCAGCCTCCCCCCCTTCGGCCCGGGACTGGGGAGAGGGAACACTGAAGCTTTCTTT
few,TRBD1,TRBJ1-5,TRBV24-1,CATSAPGTANQPQHF,TGTGCCACCAGTGCCCCCGGGACAGCCAATCAGCCCCAGCATTTT
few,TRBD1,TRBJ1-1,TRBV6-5,CASSYSKRGLTEAFF,TGTGCCAGCAGTTACTCGAAAAGGGGGCTCACTGAAGCTTTCTTT
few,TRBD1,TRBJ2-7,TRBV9,CASSVSGTGHRHEQYF,TGTGCCAGCAGCGTATCCGGGACAGGGCACCGCCACGAGCAGTACTTC